What follows are 10 T cell receptor beta chains derived from one specimen sequenced in a study of T cells in Graves' hyperthyroidism and ophthalmopathy. Authors of the study amplified TCR beta CDR3 regions from RNA transcripts. The TCR CDR3 first-round RT-PCR relied on the HTBI primer set. MiXCR, run by TCRdb on the multiplex PCR reads, gives a single entry per CDR3 protein. Counted here are hundreds of thousands of distinct CDR3 sequences, around 20% occurring once; the ten biggest clones make up about 45%. The sample taken for sequencing was blood. These receptors all come from a man aged 35-49 years with Graves' hyperthyroidism.

This clonotype was recorded at least ten times. V usage is TRBV12-3 or TRBV12-4 and J usage is TRBJ1-2; a possible D gene is TRBD1 (6 bases). The CDR3 consists of 15 residues. With 6 bases removed from V and 2 bases from J, the gap between germline ends came to 16 bases. This CDR3 is CASSNRRGLNYGYTF. The DNA for the CDR3 is TGTGCCAGCAGCAATCGCAGGGGCCTCAACTATGGCTACACCTTC.

This clonotype was detected many times. The chain uses TRBV28 and TRBJ1-1, with TRBD1 matching over 7 bases. The CDR3 spans 14 residues. Germline lookup yields CDR1 MDHEN and CDR2 SYDVKM. V lost 5 bases, J lost 1 base, and 4 bases stayed unmatched. CDR3 bases: TGTGCCAGCAGTGTCGACAGGGAGAACACTGAAGCTTTCTTT. It is translated as CASSVDRENTEAFF. The full variable domain, in which reference TRBV28 and TRBJ1-1 provide the parts outside the CDR3, is DVKVTQSSRYLVKRTGEKVFLECVQDMDHENMFWYRQDPGLGLRLIYFSYDVKMKEKGDIPEGYSVSREKKERFSLILESASTNQTSMYLCASSVDRENTEAFFGQGTRLTVV.

This clonotype has a count of ten or more. The CDR3 DNA reads as TGTGCCAGCAGCACTACCGACAGCTACGAGCAGTACTTC. Translating it yields CASSTTDSYEQYF. This chain uses TRBV7-9 with TRBJ2-7; D is possibly TRBD1 (5 bases). Trimming took 5 bases from V and 3 from J, leaving 11 bases between them. CDR1 and CDR2 (germline): SEHNR, FQNEAQ (reference sequence). The CDR3 extends over 13 amino acids. The full variable domain, completed using reference TRBV7-9 and TRBJ2-7, is DTGVSQNPRHKITKRGQNVTFRCDPISEHNRLYWYRQTLGQGPEFLTYFQNEAQLEKSRLLSDRFSAERPKGSFSTLEIQRTEQGDSAMYLCASSTTDSYEQYFGPGTRLTVT.

Ten or more counts support this clonotype. The rearrangement links TRBV7-8 to TRBJ2-3, with D possibly matching TRBD2 (7 bases). The V and J ends lost 5 bases and 4 bases respectively, with 10 bases between them. This CDR3 is built from 13 residues. CDR1 is SGHVS, CDR2 FQNEAQ, per germline. CDR3: CASSGGGPDTQYF. The DNA of the CDR3 is TGTGCCAGCAGCGGGGGGGGCCCAGATACGCAGTATTTT.

This clonotype was recorded many times. The genes are TRBV5-1 and TRBJ1-6; 7 nucleotides align to TRBD1. Unmatched junction bases numbered 8, after V lost 2 bases and J lost 9 bases. From germline, CDR1 is SGHRS and CDR2 YFSETQ. CDR3 length equals 15 residues. This CDR3 reads CASSFRDREVSPLHF. The CDR3 nucleotides are TGCGCCAGCAGCTTTCGGGACAGAGAAGTTTCACCCCTCCACTTT.

This clonotype was observed many times. The rearrangement joins TRBV20-1 to TRBJ1-1; a weak D match, TRBD1 (5 bases). The ends were cut back, 5 bases at V and 2 bases at J, with 9 bases in the middle. The CDR3 is 12 amino acids. The germline gives CDR1 DFQATT, CDR2 SNEGSKA (reference sequence). Here the CDR3 DNA reads TGCAGTGCTCGACAGACAAACACTGAAGCTTTCTTT. It translates to CSARQTNTEAFF.

Many counts were recorded for this clonotype. V usage is TRBV28 and J usage is TRBJ2-5; D gene ambiguous. V lost 5 bases and J 0 bases, leaving 7 bases between the germline ends. Germline assignment: CDR1 MDHEN and CDR2 SYDVKM. The CDR3 loop spans 13 amino acids. CDR3 amino acids: CASSVTYQETQYF. CDR3 sequence (DNA): TGTGCCAGCAGTGTCACATACCAAGAGACCCAGTACTTC.

A few counts support this clonotype. A much larger clone differs by one base, so this may be a read error. V is TRBV7-9 and J is TRBJ1-2; possible D gene TRBD1, 5 bases. Trimming pared 5 bases from V and 4 bases from J, leaving 8 bases between. The CDR3 runs 12 residues. The germline V gene has CDR1 SEHNR and CDR2 FQNEAQ (reference sequence). This CDR3 is CASSPDSYGYTF. The CDR3 bases are TGTGCCAGCAGCCCCGACAGCTATGGCTACACCTTC.

The table lists this clonotype with a few counts. This chain uses TRBV6-2 or TRBV6-3 with TRBJ1-5; 7 bases are a match to TRBD1. Looked up from germline, CDR1 is MNHEY and CDR2 is SVGEGT. The CDR3 runs 13 residues. V was pared by 6 bases and J by 8 bases, with 7 bases of the junction left unmatched. This chain's CDR3 is CASRGQRMKPQHF. The CDR3 coding sequence is TGTGCCAGCAGGGGACAGAGGATGAAGCCCCAGCATTTT.

This clonotype was found a few times. This chain uses TRBV4-3 with TRBJ2-7, with 7 nucleotides matching TRBD1. The CDR3 is 15 residues long. V gave up 3 bases and J gave up 5 bases; unmatched junction bases: 10. Per the germline V gene, CDR1 is LGHNA and CDR2 is YSLEER. This chain's CDR3 is CASSHDRDRAHEQYF. CDR3 coding DNA: TGCGCCAGCAGCCATGACCGGGACAGAGCCCACGAGCAGTACTTC.